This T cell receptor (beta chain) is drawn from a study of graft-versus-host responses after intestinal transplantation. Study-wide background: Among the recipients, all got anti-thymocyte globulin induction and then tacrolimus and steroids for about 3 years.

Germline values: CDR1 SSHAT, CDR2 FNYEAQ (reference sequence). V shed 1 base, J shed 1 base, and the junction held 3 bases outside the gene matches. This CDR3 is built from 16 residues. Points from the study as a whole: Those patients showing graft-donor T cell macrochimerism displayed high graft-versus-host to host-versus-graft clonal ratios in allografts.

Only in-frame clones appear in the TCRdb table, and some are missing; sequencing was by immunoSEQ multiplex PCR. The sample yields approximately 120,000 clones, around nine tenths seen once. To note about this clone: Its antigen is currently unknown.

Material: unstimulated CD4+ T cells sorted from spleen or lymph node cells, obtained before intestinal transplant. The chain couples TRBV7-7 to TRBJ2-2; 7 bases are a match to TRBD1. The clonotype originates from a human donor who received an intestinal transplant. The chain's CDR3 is CASSLVGGMNTGELFF. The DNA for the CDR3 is TGTGCCAGCAGCTTAGTAGGGGGCATGAACACCGGGGAGCTGTTTTTT.